The next 18 T cell receptor beta chains were all read from a single sample in a study of T cell responses to AZD1222 COVID-19 vaccine. TCRdb's table, derived via immunoSEQ multiplex PCR, lists solely in-frame clones and lacks some. In the table there are some 120,000 clones, roughly nine tenths of which are singletons. The sequences come from peripheral blood, collected on day 0 of AZD1222 vaccination. The source is an adult in good health.

CDR3 sequence reads: CASSAAGRAYEQYF. The CDR3 DNA follows: TGTGCCAGCAGCGCCGCAGGACGGGCCTACGAGCAGTACTTC. The chain employs TRBV9 and TRBJ2-7, with unresolved D. Trimming left V 3 bases short and J 2 bases short, with 12 bases between. This CDR3 has 14 residues. Per the germline V gene, CDR1 is SGDLS and CDR2 is YYNGEE.

CDR3 in amino acids: CASTDRGFGYTF. The CDR3 DNA follows: TGTGCCAGTACAGACAGGGGGTTCGGCTACACCTTC. The chain links TRBV19 to TRBJ1-2; the match to TRBD1 covers 9 bases. V trimming: 7 bases; J trimming: 8 bases; junction bases outside the gene matches: 5. Germline-derived CDR1 and CDR2 are LNHDA and SQIVND (reference sequence). CDR3 length: 12 amino acids.

The chain combines TRBV12-3 or TRBV12-4 with TRBJ1-2; a weak D match, TRBD1 (5 bases). V lost 6 bases and J lost 8, with 16 bases in between. The CDR3 covers 13 residues. The CDR3 sequence is CASSTGAPLGYTF. DNA for the CDR3: TGTGCCAGCAGCACCGGGGCGCCACTGGGCTACACCTTC.

This chain connects TRBV6-5 to TRBJ2-5, with a possible D match to TRBD2 (6 bases). V was trimmed by 7 bases and J by 7 bases, leaving 16 bases between them. From germline, CDR1 is MNHEY and CDR2 SVGAGI. The length of the CDR3 is 13 residues. The CDR3 region is CASKQTSVGTQYF. The CDR3 DNA reads as TGTGCCAGCAAACAGACTAGTGTGGGGACCCAGTACTTC.

V and J are TRBV6-2 or TRBV6-3 and TRBJ2-7, with D maybe TRBD1 (5 bases). From germline, CDR1 is MNHEY and CDR2 SVGEGT. The CDR3 is made up of 13 amino acids. The V end lost 7 bases, the J end lost 7 bases, and 17 bases lay between the germline ends. The DNA of the CDR3 is TGTGCCAGCAATTATGACAGCTCGTGGGAGCAGTACTTC. This translates into CASNYDSSWEQYF.

The rearrangement links TRBV10-3 to TRBJ1-1, with TRBD1 matching over 8 bases. Germline V gene lookup returns CDR1 ENHRY and CDR2 SYGVKD. V dropped 5 bases and J dropped 6; count of bases not matched to a gene: 5. The CDR3 totals 13 residues. The CDR3 DNA is TGTGCCATCAGTAACGGACAGGGCGCTGAAGCTTTCTTT. This gives the protein CAISNGQGAEAFF.

The chain combines TRBV11-2 with TRBJ2-7; D tentatively fits TRBD1 or TRBD2 (5 bases each). The germline gives CDR1 SGHAT, CDR2 FQNNGV. The length of the CDR3 is 14 residues. V gave up 6 bases and J gave up 5 bases, with 17 bases separating them. The CDR3 region is CASRRGVDGDEQYF. CDR3 DNA: TGTGCCAGCAGGCGAGGGGTGGACGGAGACGAGCAGTACTTC.

This chain joins TRBV12-5 and TRBJ1-4; D is unresolved. The CDR3 sequence is 11 residues long. The V end lost 3 bases, the J end lost 8 bases, and 4 bases lay between the germline ends. CDR1 LGHNT and CDR2 FRNRAP come from the germline V gene. In nucleotides, the CDR3 is TGTGCTAGTGGTTTTGGAGAAAAACTGTTTTTT. Amino acids: CASGFGEKLFF.

The CDR3 here is CASSLDTTGELFF. CDR3 in DNA: TGTGCCAGCAGCCTCGACACCACCGGGGAGCTGTTTTTT. V and J are TRBV12-1 and TRBJ2-2; no check of the table's D call, TRBD1, against the DNA was made. TRBV12-1 is marked as a pseudogene. This CDR3 is 13 amino acids long.

V is TRBV5-1 and J is TRBJ1-2; D gene uncertain. V shed 5 bases and J shed 9 bases, with 14 bases lying between them. Germline lookup yields CDR1 SGHRS and CDR2 YFSETQ. The CDR3 loop spans 12 amino acids. The CDR3 region is CASSEGAYRYTF. The DNA for the CDR3 is TGCGCCAGCAGTGAAGGTGCTTATCGCTACACCTTC.

V usage is TRBV9 and J usage is TRBJ2-1; perhaps TRBD2 as D (5 bases). Trimming removed 0 bases from V and 4 bases from J, with 20 bases in between. Germline-derived CDR1 and CDR2 are SGDLS and YYNGEE. The CDR3 is 18 amino acids. The CDR3 region has the DNA TGTGCCAGCAGCGTAGGCCCCCCTTGGGTCGAGGGTTACAATGAGCAGTTCTTC. It translates to CASSVGPPWVEGYNEQFF. Variable domain in full (rest from reference TRBV9 and TRBJ2-1): DSGVTQTPKHLITATGQRVTLRCSPRSGDLSVYWYQQSLDQGLQFLIQYYNGEERAKGNILERFSAQQFPDLHSELNLSSLELGDSALYFCASSVGPPWVEGYNEQFFGPGTRLTVL.

The chain joins TRBV6-2 or TRBV6-3 to TRBJ2-1; D is unclear. Germline-derived CDR1 and CDR2 are MNHEY and SVGEGT. The CDR3 has 14 amino acids. V lost 3 bases and J 0 bases, leaving 6 bases between the germline ends. CDR3 sequence reads: CASSYVVSYNEQFF. The CDR3 DNA is TGTGCCAGCAGTTATGTGGTCTCCTACAATGAGCAGTTCTTC.

This clone was counted a single time. This sequence joins TRBV9 and TRBJ2-3, with D perhaps matching TRBD1 or TRBD2 (5 bases each). Germline-derived CDR1 and CDR2 are SGDLS and YYNGEE. The CDR3 has 13 residues. V was clipped by 3 bases and J by 11 bases, with 16 bases between them. The CDR3 nucleotides are TGTGCCAGCAGCGGCGAAGGGACGTTGATGCAGTATTTT. It translates to CASSGEGTLMQYF.

The chain employs TRBV5-1 and TRBJ1-6, with D possibly matching TRBD1 (5 bases). In germline, CDR1 is SGHRS, CDR2 YFSETQ. With 4 bases removed from V and 0 bases from J, the gap between germline ends came to 14 bases. CDR3 size: 17 residues. CDR3: CASSPESGGSYNSPLHF. Here the CDR3 DNA reads TGCGCCAGCAGCCCAGAGAGTGGGGGCTCCTATAATTCACCCCTCCACTTT.

The chain recombines TRBV14 with TRBJ2-1, with D hard to call. The CDR3 is 13 amino acids. V lost 0 bases to trimming and J lost 6 bases, with 6 bases between them. Germline lookup yields CDR1 SGHDN and CDR2 FVKESK. The CDR3 coding sequence is TGTGCCAGCAGCCAAGAGGCGTTCAATGAGCAGTTCTTC. This gives the protein CASSQEAFNEQFF.

The genes are TRBV29-1 and TRBJ1-2; the D is unclear. Germline V gives CDR1 SQVTM, CDR2 ANQGSEA. The germline V and J ends were trimmed by 5 bases and 4 bases, with 20 bases remaining between them. The CDR3 is 15 amino acids. CDR3 in DNA: TGCAGCGTTATTGGTTTGAAGGTGGTGGGCTATGGCTACACCTTC. Amino acids: CSVIGLKVVGYGYTF. The full variable domain, completed using reference TRBV29-1 and TRBJ1-2, is SAVISQKPSRDICQRGTSLTIQCQVDSQVTMMFWYRQQPGQSLTLIATANQGSEATYESGFVIDKFPISRPNLTFSTLTVSNMSPEDSSIYLCSVIGLKVVGYGYTFGSGTRLTVV.

V and J are TRBV19 and TRBJ1-1; D gene uncertain. There are 13 residues in the CDR3. Germline V gives CDR1 LNHDA, CDR2 SQIVND (reference sequence). The V end was cut by 3 bases, the J end by 3 bases, with 8 bases between. The CDR3 coding sequence is TGTGCCAGTAGTATTTCGCGGTACACTGAAGCTTTCTTT. It specifies CASSISRYTEAFF.

The chain is built from TRBV18 and TRBJ2-2; possibly TRBD1 or TRBD2 for D (5 bases each). V gave up 3 bases and J gave up 4 bases, with 9 bases separating them. This CDR3 region has 14 residues. Germline V CDR1 and CDR2: KGHSH, LQKENI. CDR3 region: CASSPRDGTGELFF. The DNA of the CDR3 is TGTGCCAGCTCACCCCGGGACGGCACCGGGGAGCTGTTTTTT.